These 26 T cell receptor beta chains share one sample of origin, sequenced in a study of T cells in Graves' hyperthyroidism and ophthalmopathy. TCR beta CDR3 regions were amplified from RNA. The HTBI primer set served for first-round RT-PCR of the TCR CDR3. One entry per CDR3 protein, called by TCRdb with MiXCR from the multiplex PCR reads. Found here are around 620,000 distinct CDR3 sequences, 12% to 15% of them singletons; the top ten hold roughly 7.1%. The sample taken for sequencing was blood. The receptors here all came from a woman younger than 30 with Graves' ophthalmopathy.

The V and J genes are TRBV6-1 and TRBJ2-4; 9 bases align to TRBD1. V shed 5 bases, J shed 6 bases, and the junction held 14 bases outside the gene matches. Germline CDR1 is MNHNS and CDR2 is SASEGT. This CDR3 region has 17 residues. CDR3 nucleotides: TGTGCCAGCAGTCGCACCTCCGGGACAGGGCTATTAAACATTCAGTACTTC. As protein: CASSRTSGTGLLNIQYF.

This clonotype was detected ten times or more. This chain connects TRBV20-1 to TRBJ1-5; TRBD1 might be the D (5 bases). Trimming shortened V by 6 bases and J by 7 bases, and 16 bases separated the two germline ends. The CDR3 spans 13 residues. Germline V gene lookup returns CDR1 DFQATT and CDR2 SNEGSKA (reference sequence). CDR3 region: CSAMTATLQPQHF. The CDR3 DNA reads TGCAGTGCCATGACAGCGACCCTCCAGCCCCAGCATTTT.

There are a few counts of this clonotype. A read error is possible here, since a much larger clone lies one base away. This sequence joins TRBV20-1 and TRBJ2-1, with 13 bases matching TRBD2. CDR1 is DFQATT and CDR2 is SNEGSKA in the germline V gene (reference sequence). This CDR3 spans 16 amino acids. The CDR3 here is CSASRTSGSSCNEQFF. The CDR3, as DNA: TGCAGTGCTTCCCGGACTAGCGGGAGCTCCTGCAATGAGCAGTTCTTC.

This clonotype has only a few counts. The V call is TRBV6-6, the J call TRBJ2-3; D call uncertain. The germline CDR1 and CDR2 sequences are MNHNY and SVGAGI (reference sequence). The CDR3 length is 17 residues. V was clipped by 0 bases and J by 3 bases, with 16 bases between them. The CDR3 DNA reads TGTGCCAGCAGTTACTCGCCCGGTACCGAGGTTACAGATACGCAGTATTTT. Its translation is CASSYSPGTEVTDTQYF.

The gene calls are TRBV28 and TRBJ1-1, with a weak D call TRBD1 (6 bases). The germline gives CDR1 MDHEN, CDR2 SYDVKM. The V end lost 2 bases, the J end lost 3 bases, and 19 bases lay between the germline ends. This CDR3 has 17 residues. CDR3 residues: CASSLGRGRGKDTEAFF. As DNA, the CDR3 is TGTGCCAGCAGTTTAGGGCGGGGCAGGGGAAAGGACACTGAAGCTTTCTTT.

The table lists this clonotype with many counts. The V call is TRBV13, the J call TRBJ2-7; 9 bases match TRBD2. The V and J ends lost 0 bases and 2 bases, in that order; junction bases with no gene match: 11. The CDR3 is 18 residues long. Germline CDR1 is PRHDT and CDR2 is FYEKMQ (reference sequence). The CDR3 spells CASSLGSSIAGEPYEQYF. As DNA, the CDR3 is TGTGCCAGCAGCTTAGGCTCCTCAATAGCGGGAGAGCCCTACGAGCAGTACTTC. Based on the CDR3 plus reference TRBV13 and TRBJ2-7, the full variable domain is AAGVIQSPRHLIKEKRETATLKCYPIPRHDTVYWYQQGPGQDPQFLISFYEKMQSDKGSIPDRFSAQQFSDYHSELNMSSLELGDSALYFCASSLGSSIAGEPYEQYFGPGTRLTVT.

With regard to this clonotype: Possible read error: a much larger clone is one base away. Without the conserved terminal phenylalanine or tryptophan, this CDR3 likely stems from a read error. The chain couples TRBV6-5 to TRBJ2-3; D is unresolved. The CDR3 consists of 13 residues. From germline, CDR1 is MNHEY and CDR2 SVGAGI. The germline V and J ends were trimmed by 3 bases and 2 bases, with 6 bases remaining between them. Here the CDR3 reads CASSYDATDTQYS. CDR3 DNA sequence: TGTGCCAGCAGTTATGACGCCACAGATACGCAGTATTCT.

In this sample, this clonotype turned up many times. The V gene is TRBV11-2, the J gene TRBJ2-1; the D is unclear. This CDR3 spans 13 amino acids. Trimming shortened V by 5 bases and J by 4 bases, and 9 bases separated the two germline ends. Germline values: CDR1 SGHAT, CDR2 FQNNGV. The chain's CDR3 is CASSLWVYNEQFF. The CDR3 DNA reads TGTGCCAGCAGCCTGTGGGTTTACAATGAGCAGTTCTTC.

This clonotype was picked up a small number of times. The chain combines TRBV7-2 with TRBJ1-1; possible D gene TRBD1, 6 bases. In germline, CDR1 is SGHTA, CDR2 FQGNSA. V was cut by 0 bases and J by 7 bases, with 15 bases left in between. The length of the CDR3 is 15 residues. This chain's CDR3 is CASSLALYMDSEAFF. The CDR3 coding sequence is TGTGCCAGCAGCTTAGCCTTATATATGGACAGTGAAGCTTTCTTT.

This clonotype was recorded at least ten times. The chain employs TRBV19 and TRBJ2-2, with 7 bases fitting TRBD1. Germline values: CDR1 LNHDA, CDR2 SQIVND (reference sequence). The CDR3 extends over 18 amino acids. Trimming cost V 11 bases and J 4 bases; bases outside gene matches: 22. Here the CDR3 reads CASYPGTAPGLATGELFF. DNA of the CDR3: TGTGCCTCCTACCCCGGGACAGCCCCGGGGCTAGCCACCGGGGAGCTGTTTTTT.

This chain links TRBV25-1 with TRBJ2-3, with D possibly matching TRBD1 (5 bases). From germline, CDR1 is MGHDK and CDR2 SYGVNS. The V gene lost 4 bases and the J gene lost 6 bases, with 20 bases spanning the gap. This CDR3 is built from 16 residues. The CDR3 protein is CASSGGMAEGMDTQYF. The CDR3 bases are TGTGCCAGCAGTGGGGGCATGGCGGAAGGGATGGATACGCAGTATTTT. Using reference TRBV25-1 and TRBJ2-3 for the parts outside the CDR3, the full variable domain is EADIYQTPRYLVIGTGKKITLECSQTMGHDKMYWYQQDPGMELHLIHYSYGVNSTEKGDLSSESTVSRIRTEHFPLTLESARPSHTSQYLCASSGGMAEGMDTQYFGPGTRLTVL.

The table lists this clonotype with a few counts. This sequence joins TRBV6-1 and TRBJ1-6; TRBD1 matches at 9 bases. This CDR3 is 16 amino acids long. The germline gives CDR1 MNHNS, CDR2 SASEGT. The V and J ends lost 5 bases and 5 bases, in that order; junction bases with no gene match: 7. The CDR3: CASSFPGQGHNSPLHF. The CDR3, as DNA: TGTGCCAGCAGTTTCCCGGGACAGGGCCATAATTCACCCCTCCACTTT.

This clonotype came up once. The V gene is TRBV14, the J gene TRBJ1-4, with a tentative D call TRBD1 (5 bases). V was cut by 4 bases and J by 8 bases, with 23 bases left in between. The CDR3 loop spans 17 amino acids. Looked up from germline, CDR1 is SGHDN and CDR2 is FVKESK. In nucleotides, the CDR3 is TGTGCCAGCAGCCCTTGGACACGGACCGCTGAGAGAGAAAAACTGTTTTTT. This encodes CASSPWTRTAEREKLFF.

DNA for the CDR3: TGTGCCAGCTCACCAGGGGTTAACACCGGGGAGCTGTTTTTT. This gives the protein CASSPGVNTGELFF. V is TRBV18 and J is TRBJ2-2; D unresolved. CDR1 is KGHSH, CDR2 LQKENI, per germline. This CDR3 has 14 residues. Deletions cut 2 bases from V and 2 bases from J, with 6 bases between.

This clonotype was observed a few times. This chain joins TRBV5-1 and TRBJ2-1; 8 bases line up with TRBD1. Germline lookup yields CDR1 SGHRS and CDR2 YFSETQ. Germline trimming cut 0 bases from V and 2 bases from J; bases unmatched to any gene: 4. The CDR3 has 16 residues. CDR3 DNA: TGCGCCAGCAGCTTGGAGGCGACAGGGGCCTACAATGAGCAGTTCTTC. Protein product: CASSLEATGAYNEQFF. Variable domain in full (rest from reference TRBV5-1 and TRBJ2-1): KAGVTQTPRYLIKTRGQQVTLSCSPISGHRSVSWYQQTPGQGLQFLFEYFSETQRNKGNFPGRFSGRQFSNSRSEMNVSTLELGDSALYLCASSLEATGAYNEQFFGPGTRLTVL.

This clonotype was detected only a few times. The DNA for the CDR3 is TGTGCCAGCAGCGATACAGGGTCGAGAGACACCATATATTTT. Translating it yields CASSDTGSRDTIYF. This sequence joins TRBV2 and TRBJ1-3, with D possibly being TRBD1 (6 bases). CDR1 is SNHLY and CDR2 is FYNNEI in the germline V gene. V lost 6 bases, J lost 8 bases, and 17 bases lay in between. This CDR3 is built from 14 residues.

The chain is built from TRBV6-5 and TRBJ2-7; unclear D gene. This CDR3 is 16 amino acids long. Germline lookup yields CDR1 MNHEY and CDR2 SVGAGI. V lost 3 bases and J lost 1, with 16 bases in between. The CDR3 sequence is CASSYEKVPPSYEQYF. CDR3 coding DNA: TGTGCCAGCAGTTATGAAAAGGTACCCCCGTCCTACGAGCAGTACTTC.

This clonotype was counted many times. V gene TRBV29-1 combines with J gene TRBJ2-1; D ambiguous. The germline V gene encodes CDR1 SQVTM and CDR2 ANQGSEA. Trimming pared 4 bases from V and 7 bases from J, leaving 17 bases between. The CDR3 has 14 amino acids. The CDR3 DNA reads TGCAGCGTTGGCATCGGTTCCCCTCGGAATGAGCAGTTCTTC. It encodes CSVGIGSPRNEQFF.

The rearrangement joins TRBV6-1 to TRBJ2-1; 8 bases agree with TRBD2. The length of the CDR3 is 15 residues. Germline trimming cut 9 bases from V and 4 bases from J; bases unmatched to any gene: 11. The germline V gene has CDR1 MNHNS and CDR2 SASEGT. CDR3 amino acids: CASSRVLAGYNEQFF. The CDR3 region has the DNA TGTGCCAGTAGCCGAGTCTTAGCGGGGTACAATGAGCAGTTCTTC.

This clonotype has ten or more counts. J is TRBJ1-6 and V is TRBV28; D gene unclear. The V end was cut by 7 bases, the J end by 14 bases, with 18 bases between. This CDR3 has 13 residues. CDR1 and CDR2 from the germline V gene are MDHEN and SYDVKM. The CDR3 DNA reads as TGTGCCAGCACCAAACTCCTACCTCTGTCCCTCCACTTT. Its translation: CASTKLLPLSLHF. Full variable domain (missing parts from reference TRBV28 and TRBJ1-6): DVKVTQSSRYLVKRTGEKVFLECVQDMDHENMFWYRQDPGLGLRLIYFSYDVKMKEKGDIPEGYSVSREKKERFSLILESASTNQTSMYLCASTKLLPLSLHFGNGTRLTVT.

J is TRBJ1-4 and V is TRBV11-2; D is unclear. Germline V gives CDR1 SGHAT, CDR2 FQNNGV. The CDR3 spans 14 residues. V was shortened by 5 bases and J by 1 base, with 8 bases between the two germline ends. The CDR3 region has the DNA TGTGCCAGCAGCCCAGGAGAAACTAATGAAAAACTGTTTTTT. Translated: CASSPGETNEKLFF.

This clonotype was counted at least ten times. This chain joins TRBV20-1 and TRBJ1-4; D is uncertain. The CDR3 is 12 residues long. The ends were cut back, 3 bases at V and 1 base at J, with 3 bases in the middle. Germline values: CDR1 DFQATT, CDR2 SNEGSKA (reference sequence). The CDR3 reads CSASLTNEKLFF. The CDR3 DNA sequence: TGCAGTGCTAGTTTAACTAATGAAAAACTGTTTTTT.

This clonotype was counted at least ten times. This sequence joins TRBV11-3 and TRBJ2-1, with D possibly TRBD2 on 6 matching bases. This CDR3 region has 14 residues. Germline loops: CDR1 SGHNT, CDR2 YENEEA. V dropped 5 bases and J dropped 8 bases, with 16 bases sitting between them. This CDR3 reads CASSRIATSDEQFF. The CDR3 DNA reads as TGTGCCAGCAGCCGAATCGCGACTAGTGATGAGCAGTTCTTC. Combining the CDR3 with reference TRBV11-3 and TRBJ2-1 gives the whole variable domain EAGVVQSPRYKIIEKKQPVAFWCNPISGHNTLYWYLQNLGQGPELLIRYENEEAVDDSQLPKDRFSAERLKGVDSTLKIQPAELGDSAVYLCASSRIATSDEQFFGPGTRLTVL.

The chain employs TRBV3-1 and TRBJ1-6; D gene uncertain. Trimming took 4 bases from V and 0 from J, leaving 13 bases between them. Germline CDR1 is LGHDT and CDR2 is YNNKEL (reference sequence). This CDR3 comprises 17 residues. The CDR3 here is CASSLLRRSSYNSPLHF. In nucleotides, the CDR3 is TGTGCCAGCAGCCTCCTGCGACGGAGCTCCTATAATTCACCCCTCCACTTT.

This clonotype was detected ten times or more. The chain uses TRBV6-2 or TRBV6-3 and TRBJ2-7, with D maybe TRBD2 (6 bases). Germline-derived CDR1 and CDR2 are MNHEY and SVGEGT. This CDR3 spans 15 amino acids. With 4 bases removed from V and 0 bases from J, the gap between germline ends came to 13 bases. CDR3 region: CASSSPGLASYEQYF. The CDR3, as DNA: TGTGCCAGCAGTTCACCGGGACTGGCCTCCTACGAGCAGTACTTC.

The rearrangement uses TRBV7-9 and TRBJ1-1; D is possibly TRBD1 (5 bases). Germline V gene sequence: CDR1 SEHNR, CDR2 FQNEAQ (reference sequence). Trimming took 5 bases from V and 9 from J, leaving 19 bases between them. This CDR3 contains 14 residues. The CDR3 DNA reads TGTGCCAGCAGCCTCGGGGGGGGGACCGACAAAGCTTTCTTT. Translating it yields CASSLGGGTDKAFF.